This passage covers 28 T cell receptor beta chains from one sample sequenced in a study of vaccination effects on CD4 cells after COVID-19. Assay: immunoSEQ multiplex PCR; the TCRdb copy retains only in-frame clones and omits some. The sample records under 70,000 clones, around 80% being singletons. Their antigens remain unidentified. Antigen-specific CD4+ T cell clonotypes were called by their expansion after viral peptide-pool culture in ViraFEST. Subsequent to a culture period of under twelve days, CD4+ T cells were isolated. PCR confirmed that the person was infected with SARS-CoV-2 between March and December 2020. The sample in question was CD4+ T cells from PBMCs cultured with HIV peptides, obtained before COVID-19 vaccination. Regarding subset: HIV-1 Nef peptide pool negative control/reference culture. The receptors derive from a human donor who had a prior SARS-CoV-2 infection.

This clone was seen just once. The chain uses TRBV24-1 and TRBJ1-2; 11 positions agree with TRBD1. The CDR3 has 16 residues. Germline-derived CDR1 and CDR2 are KGHDR and SFDVKD. Trimming took 2 bases from V and 8 from J; bases not matched to a gene: 9. The CDR3 nucleotides read TGTGCCACCAGTGATTCCTGGGACAGGGGGTCGGAGGGCTACACCTTC. Translation gives CATSDSWDRGSEGYTF.

This clone was picked up a small number of times. The rearrangement links TRBV5-4 to TRBJ2-7, with D perhaps TRBD2 (6 bases). Germline values: CDR1 SGHNT, CDR2 YYREEE (reference sequence). The CDR3 runs 14 residues. V lost 1 base to trimming and J lost 5 bases, with 13 bases between them. CDR3 sequence (DNA): TGTGCCAGCAGCTTGCATGGCGGGGTGGACGAGCAGTACTTC. Translation: CASSLHGGVDEQYF.

The chain is built from TRBV7-9 and TRBJ2-7; tentatively, D is TRBD1 (5 bases). Germline V lookup: CDR1 SEHNR, CDR2 FQNEAQ (reference sequence). The CDR3 is 13 amino acids. The V gene lost 8 bases and the J gene lost 2 bases, with 13 bases spanning the gap. The CDR3 spells CASGRTPAYEQYF. The CDR3 nucleotides read TGTGCCAGCGGCCGGACACCAGCCTACGAGCAGTACTTC.

V is TRBV15 and J is TRBJ2-3; tentative D call: TRBD1 (5 bases). V lost 0 bases, J lost 1 base, and 17 bases lay in between. Germline values: CDR1 LNHNV, CDR2 YYDKDF (reference sequence). CDR3 length: 18 amino acids. CDR3 protein: CATSRDLGAGWGTDTQYF. Written as DNA, the CDR3 is TGTGCCACCAGCAGAGATCTTGGGGCAGGGTGGGGCACAGATACGCAGTATTTT.

The chain has TRBV20-1 and TRBJ2-4; D assignment may be TRBD1 or TRBD2 (5 bases each). There are 16 residues in the CDR3. Trimming took off 5 bases at V and 1 base at J, with 18 bases between the two ends. The germline gives CDR1 DFQATT, CDR2 SNEGSKA (reference sequence). CDR3 nucleotides: TGCAGTGCTCGTGCACCGGGGCAAGGGGCCAAAAACATTCAGTACTTC. It yields the protein CSARAPGQGAKNIQYF.

The V call is TRBV9, the J call TRBJ1-5, with a weak D call TRBD1 (6 bases). The germline gives CDR1 SGDLS, CDR2 YYNGEE. V dropped 4 bases and J dropped 5 bases, with 16 bases sitting between them. CDR3 length: 15 amino acids. CDR3 sequence: CASSPHLDSDQPQHF. CDR3 coding DNA: TGTGCCAGCAGCCCACACTTGGACAGCGATCAGCCCCAGCATTTT.

This clone was detected once. The chain employs TRBV18 and TRBJ2-1; 9 positions match TRBD2. The CDR3 is 15 residues long. Per the germline V gene, CDR1 is KGHSH and CDR2 is LQKENI. J lost 7 bases, V lost 4 bases, and 8 bases had no gene match. In DNA form, the CDR3 reads TGTGCCAGCTCACGACGGGGCGGGAGGGGAAATGAGCAGTTCTTC. This codes for CASSRRGGRGNEQFF.

This chain uses TRBV4-2 with TRBJ2-1, with D uncertain. Germline CDR1 is LGHNA and CDR2 is YNFKEQ. V dropped 3 bases and J dropped 6 bases, with 15 bases sitting between them. The CDR3 is 15 amino acids. The CDR3 is CASSQRDSPGNEQFF. The CDR3 DNA reads TGTGCCAGCAGCCAGCGAGACTCACCGGGCAATGAGCAGTTCTTC.

The chain employs TRBV7-5 and TRBJ1-2; the tabulated D call, TRBD1, remains unverified against the DNA. TRBV7-5 counts as a pseudogene. The CDR3 is 15 residues long. The CDR3 region is CARSCIRQGLYGYTF. The DNA for the CDR3 is TGTGCCAGAAGCTGTATTCGACAGGGTCTCTATGGCTACACCTTC.

This chain joins TRBV11-1 and TRBJ1-1; no definite D call. CDR3 length: 14 amino acids. CDR1 SGHAT and CDR2 FQDESV come from the germline V gene (reference sequence). V was shortened by 3 bases and J by 3 bases, with 11 bases between the two germline ends. CDR3 DNA: TGTGCCAGCAGCTTTGTCAACGAATACACTGAAGCTTTCTTT. It specifies CASSFVNEYTEAFF.

This sequence joins TRBV5-1 and TRBJ2-7, with D possibly matching TRBD1 (5 bases). The CDR3 totals 13 residues. Per the germline V gene, CDR1 is SGHRS and CDR2 is YFSETQ. Trimming pared 0 bases from V and 7 bases from J, leaving 11 bases between. CDR3 sequence (DNA): TGCGCCAGCAGCTTGGGACAGACGGGTGAGCAGTACTTC. It specifies CASSLGQTGEQYF.

This clone was seen once. The rearrangement joins TRBV5-4 to TRBJ1-2; D unclear. The V gene lost 8 bases and the J gene lost 0 bases, with 11 bases spanning the gap. Germline CDR1 and CDR2: SGHNT and YYREEE (reference sequence). CDR3 length: 13 residues. Written as DNA, the CDR3 is TGTGCCAGTTCGGACGGCGCTAACTATGGCTACACCTTC. This sequence encodes CASSDGANYGYTF.

The rearrangement joins TRBV10-3 to TRBJ1-6; perhaps TRBD1 as D (6 bases). Germline V gives CDR1 ENHRY, CDR2 SYGVKD. The germline V and J ends were trimmed by 7 bases and 10 bases, with 20 bases remaining between them. The CDR3 consists of 15 residues. The CDR3 DNA follows: TGTGCCATCACCTCAGGTGCCCAGGGGAAATCACCCCTCCACTTT. As protein: CAITSGAQGKSPLHF.

V and J are TRBV18 and TRBJ2-3; tentatively, D is TRBD1 (6 bases). The germline V gene encodes CDR1 KGHSH and CDR2 LQKENI. V dropped 3 bases and J dropped 4 bases, with 11 bases sitting between them. The CDR3 contains 14 residues. The CDR3 bases are TGTGCCAGCTCACCCACAGGGTTCCCAGATACGCAGTATTTT. Translating it yields CASSPTGFPDTQYF.

The chain couples TRBV6-5 to TRBJ2-1; 9 bases fit TRBD2. In germline, CDR1 is MNHEY, CDR2 SVGAGI. CDR3 length: 15 amino acids. V gave up 6 bases and J gave up 8 bases; unmatched junction bases: 11. CDR3 nucleotide sequence: TGTGCCAGCAGAGTTACTAGCGGGTCCGGCGATGAGCAGTTCTTC. The encoded protein is CASRVTSGSGDEQFF.

The chain links TRBV9 to TRBJ2-2; tentatively, D is TRBD1 (5 bases). The V and J ends lost 0 bases and 5 bases respectively, with 14 bases between them. In germline, CDR1 is SGDLS, CDR2 YYNGEE. The CDR3 covers 16 residues. The CDR3 reads CASSVGGAQGTGELFF. Written as DNA, the CDR3 is TGTGCCAGCAGCGTAGGCGGCGCCCAGGGAACCGGGGAGCTGTTTTTT.

DNA for the CDR3: TGTGCCAGCAGCTTAGTGGGCGGGGAGCTGTTTTTT. This encodes CASSLVGGELFF. The rearrangement uses TRBV11-1 and TRBJ2-2; D ambiguous. The V end was cut by 1 base, the J end by 7 bases, with 4 bases between. Germline CDR1 reads SGHAT; CDR2 reads FQDESV (reference sequence). This CDR3 has 12 residues.

The chain has TRBV21-1 and TRBJ1-2. TRBV21-1 is labeled a pseudogene. The CDR3 sequence is 15 residues long. CDR3 nucleotides: TGTGCCAGCAGCCAAAACAACAGCGATAACTATGGCTACACCTTC. It encodes CASSQNNSDNYGYTF.

The chain joins TRBV3-1 (or the pseudogene TRBV3-2) to TRBJ2-5; D perhaps matches TRBD1 (6 bases). The V and J ends lost 4 bases and 7 bases respectively, with 13 bases between them. CDR3 size: 13 residues. Germline values: CDR1 LGHDT, CDR2 YNNKEL (reference sequence). As DNA, the CDR3 is TGTGCCAGCAGCCGTGAAGTACAGGGGACCCAGTACTTC. Residues: CASSREVQGTQYF.

The chain combines TRBV7-3 with TRBJ2-7; a weak D match, TRBD1 (6 bases). CDR3 size: 14 residues. V was trimmed by 5 bases and J by 1 base, leaving 12 bases between them. Per germline, CDR1 SGHTA and CDR2 FQGTGA. CDR3 protein: CASSPATGSYEQYF. CDR3 DNA sequence: TGTGCCAGCAGCCCCGCGACAGGATCCTACGAGCAGTACTTC.

This chain joins TRBV5-1 and TRBJ2-1; no reliable D call. Trimming stripped 1 base from V and 5 bases from J, with 13 bases between. The V gene's germline CDR1 is SGHRS and CDR2 YFSETQ. The CDR3 covers 15 residues. In nucleotides, the CDR3 is TGCGCCAGCAGCTTGCGAGCCATTGGACACAATGAGCAGTTCTTC. Translating gives CASSLRAIGHNEQFF.

The rearrangement uses TRBV5-8 and TRBJ2-7; TRBD1 matches at 7 bases. This CDR3 comprises 14 residues. Trimming at V came to 5 bases and at J to 2 bases, leaving 7 bases not matched to a gene. Germline values: CDR1 SGHTS, CDR2 YDEGEE. CDR3 DNA: TGTGCCAGCAGTCAACAGGGGTTTCCCTACGAGCAGTACTTC. Its protein product is CASSQQGFPYEQYF. Variable domain in full (rest from reference TRBV5-8 and TRBJ2-7): EAGVTQSPTHLIKTRGQQATLRCSPISGHTSVYWYQQALGLGLQFLLWYDEGEERNRGNFPPRFSGRQFPNYSSELNVNALELEDSALYLCASSQQGFPYEQYFGPGTRLTVT.

V and J are TRBV7-2 and TRBJ1-1; D is unresolved. Per germline, CDR1 SGHTA and CDR2 FQGNSA. Trimming removed 2 bases at V and 9 bases at J, with 16 bases between. This CDR3 region has 14 residues. The CDR3 DNA is TGTGCCAGCAGCTTAAACCACCAAGGCAGCCAAGCTTTCTTT. This encodes CASSLNHQGSQAFF.

This chain uses TRBV5-6 with TRBJ1-5; tentatively, D is TRBD1 (5 bases). Germline CDR1 reads SGHDT; CDR2 reads YYEEEE. The CDR3 is 15 amino acids. Trimming left V 0 bases short and J 5 bases short, with 12 bases between. CDR3 DNA sequence: TGTGCCAGCAGCTTGGGAACCCTCAGGGATCAGCCCCAGCATTTT. Residues: CASSLGTLRDQPQHF.

The chain has TRBV15 and TRBJ2-5, with D uncertain. V lost 0 bases and J 3 bases, leaving 8 bases between the germline ends. The CDR3 length is 14 residues. Germline V gene lookup returns CDR1 LNHNV and CDR2 YYDKDF (reference sequence). As DNA, the CDR3 is TGTGCCACCAGCAGAGATGCCTGGGAAGAGACCCAGTACTTC. Its protein is CATSRDAWEETQYF.

The CDR3 DNA reads TGTGCCAGCAGCCAAGTCTTTTTTCCGGGAGGGCCCTACGAGCAGTACTTC. Protein sequence: CASSQVFFPGGPYEQYF. The J gene is TRBJ2-7, the V gene TRBV7-8; the match to TRBD2 covers 8 bases. The CDR3 contains 17 residues. Germline V gene data show CDR1 as SGHVS and CDR2 as FQNEAQ. Trimming took 5 bases from V and 2 from J; bases not matched to a gene: 14.

The J gene is TRBJ2-1, the V gene TRBV2; either TRBD1 or TRBD2 may fit D (5 bases each). This CDR3 is built from 14 residues. CDR1 and CDR2 from the germline V gene are SNHLY and FYNNEI. V lost 7 bases, J lost 3 bases, and 13 bases lay in between. CDR3: CASKPGRDYNEQFF. CDR3 sequence (DNA): TGTGCCAGCAAACCGGGACGGGACTACAATGAGCAGTTCTTC. Based on the CDR3 plus reference TRBV2 and TRBJ2-1, the full variable domain is EPEVTQTPSHQVTQMGQEVILRCVPISNHLYFYWYRQILGQKVEFLVSFYNNEISEKSEIFDDQFSVERPDGSNFTLKIRSTKLEDSAMYFCASKPGRDYNEQFFGPGTRLTVL.

V usage is TRBV25-1 and J usage is TRBJ1-1; 8 bases map to TRBD1. Germline V gene sequence: CDR1 MGHDK, CDR2 SYGVNS. Losses at the gene ends were 4 bases for V and 3 bases for J; bases not matched to a gene: 10. The CDR3 extends over 16 amino acids. CDR3 in DNA: TGTGCCAGCAGTGCAGCGCAGGGGGCCTATCACACTGAAGCTTTCTTT. As protein: CASSAAQGAYHTEAFF.